At least ten counts were recorded for the clone carrying this T cell receptor (beta chain). Its antigen is undetermined. Amplified TCR beta CDR3 regions came from RNA transcripts. Carried out on the TCR CDR3, a first-round RT-PCR used the HTBI primer set. TCRdb ran MiXCR on the multiplex PCR reads and lists one entry per CDR3 protein. The data hold 450,000 to 700,000 distinct CDR3 sequences, with around 45% observed a single time. The junction had 8 bases not matched to a gene; V was cut back by 4 bases and J by 3 bases. The CDR3 loop spans 16 amino acids. Germline-derived CDR1 and CDR2 are MGHRA and YSYEKL. The study defined stable Graves' hyperthyroidism as no ophthalmopathy progression within 18 months. This specimen belongs to a study of T cells in Graves' hyperthyroidism and ophthalmopathy. The study, taken as a whole, reports: A 13 V-J model separated ophthalmopathy from stable hyperthyroidism.

The TCR comes from a woman aged 18-30 years with Graves' hyperthyroidism. Material: peripheral blood or thyroid tissue (not recorded which). The chain uses TRBV4-1 and TRBJ1-5; 8 nucleotides line up with TRBD1. The CDR3 reads CASSPTGTGTNQPQHF. CDR3 bases: TGCGCCAGCAGCCCGACCGGGACAGGAACCAATCAGCCCCAGCATTTT.